A single sample gave rise to the 22 T cell receptor beta chains below, sequenced in a study of blood T cell repertoires in COVID-19 (dated by TCRdb to the early 2020s). The library came from the immunoSEQ multiplex PCR assay. TCRdb's version of the immuneACCESS table is confined to in-frame rearrangements and falls short of the full clone set. An unresolved V gene accounts for under half of the shortfall where checked; the remainder is of unknown origin. This sample comprises about 250,000 clones, approximately 84% of them detected only once. The leading ten clones occupy roughly 4% of the sample. Sequencing was done on a sample of peripheral blood. These TCRs come from a man aged 50-59 years with acute or convalescent COVID-19.

The chain joins TRBV11-3 to TRBJ1-1, with D perhaps matching TRBD1 (6 bases). The V end was cut by 1 base, the J end by 1 base, with 13 bases between. The CDR3 is made up of 16 amino acids. Germline-derived CDR1 and CDR2 are SGHNT and YENEEA. CDR3 in amino acids: CASSLGYRDWNTEAFF. For the CDR3, the DNA is TGTGCCAGCAGCTTAGGATACAGGGATTGGAACACTGAAGCTTTCTTT.

The chain links TRBV10-3 to TRBJ2-4; D may be TRBD1 (6 bases). The CDR3 spans 19 residues. Germline loops: CDR1 ENHRY, CDR2 SYGVKD. V shed 3 bases and J shed 0 bases, with 21 bases lying between them. The CDR3 nucleotides are TGTGCCATCAGTGAAGGTTCCGGGACACCCGACGGAGCCAAAAACATTCAGTACTTC. Amino acid sequence: CAISEGSGTPDGAKNIQYF.

The CDR3 DNA follows: TGTGCCAGCAGCCCCCAGTGGAATCAGCCCCAGCATTTT. Protein: CASSPQWNQPQHF. The J gene is TRBJ1-5, the V gene TRBV7-2; no clear D gene. The V gene's germline CDR1 is SGHTA and CDR2 FQGNSA. With 5 bases removed from V and 4 bases from J, the gap between germline ends came to 9 bases. The CDR3 runs to 13 residues.

J is TRBJ2-7 and V is TRBV11-1; 9 bases are a match to TRBD2. The ends lost 5 bases at V and 5 bases at J; junction bases unmatched: 10. CDR1 is SGHAT, CDR2 FQDESV, per germline (reference sequence). The CDR3 loop spans 15 amino acids. In nucleotides, the CDR3 is TGTGCCAGCAGCCCCAGTCTAGCGGGGACTGACGAGCAGTACTTC. The encoded protein is CASSPSLAGTDEQYF.

Only one count was recorded for this clone. V and J are TRBV6-5 and TRBJ1-3; D perhaps matches TRBD1 (5 bases). The germline V and J ends were trimmed by 4 bases and 12 bases, with 13 bases remaining between them. Germline values: CDR1 MNHEY, CDR2 SVGAGI. This CDR3 is 12 amino acids long. CDR3 loop: CASSWPGESIYF. The DNA of the CDR3 is TGTGCCAGCAGTTGGCCGGGGGAGAGCATATATTTT.

The chain has TRBV28 and TRBJ2-7, with D possibly TRBD2 on 6 matching bases. The length of the CDR3 is 14 residues. With 3 bases removed from V and 3 bases from J, the gap between germline ends came to 12 bases. Germline V gene sequence: CDR1 MDHEN, CDR2 SYDVKM. The CDR3 DNA reads TGTGCCAGCAGTTTCGGAGGGATTCGCTACGAGCAGTACTTC. It is translated as CASSFGGIRYEQYF.

V usage is TRBV30 and J usage is TRBJ1-5; D is perhaps TRBD1 (5 bases). This CDR3 has 15 residues. The germline V and J ends were trimmed by 3 bases and 0 bases, with 12 bases remaining between them. In germline, CDR1 is GTSNPN, CDR2 SVGIG (reference sequence). In nucleotides, the CDR3 is TGTGCCTGGAGCGGGGGGAGCTATAGCAATCAGCCCCAGCATTTT. Translation: CAWSGGSYSNQPQHF.

This chain links TRBV9 with TRBJ2-2, with TRBD2 identical over 8 bases. V shed 4 bases, J shed 1 base, and the junction held 6 bases outside the gene matches. The CDR3 contains 16 residues. Germline CDR1 SGDLS, CDR2 YYNGEE. The CDR3 region is CASSLGTSRNTGELFF. The CDR3 nucleotides read TGTGCCAGCAGCCTAGGGACTAGTAGGAACACCGGGGAGCTGTTTTTT.

The chain carries TRBV10-3 and TRBJ1-5; no clear D gene. Trimming removed 0 bases at V and 4 bases at J, with 4 bases between. Germline V gene sequence: CDR1 ENHRY, CDR2 SYGVKD. This CDR3 region has 13 residues. As DNA, the CDR3 is TGTGCCATCAGTGAGTCCCAGAATCAGCCCCAGCATTTT. Its protein product is CAISESQNQPQHF.

CDR3 DNA sequence: TGCGCCAGCAGCCAAGCAACAGGGGCAGGTGGCTACACCTTC. It encodes CASSQATGAGGYTF. This chain connects TRBV4-1 to TRBJ1-2; TRBD1 matches 7 bases. The V gene's germline CDR1 is MGHRA and CDR2 YSYEKL. The CDR3 spans 14 residues. V lost 1 base to trimming and J lost 7 bases; unmatched junction nucleotides: 6.

This clone was seen once. This chain uses TRBV21-1 with TRBJ2-3; TRBD2, the D gene given by the table, was not confirmed from the DNA. TRBV21-1 constitutes a pseudogene. The CDR3 is 20 residues long. CDR3 in amino acids: CASSALRGLSGRHSTDTQYF. The CDR3 nucleotides are TGTGCCAGCAGCGCCCTCCGGGGCCTTAGCGGGAGGCATAGCACAGATACGCAGTATTTT.

The genes are TRBV11-2 and TRBJ1-1; no reliable D call. The CDR3 covers 14 residues. CDR1 is SGHAT, CDR2 FQNNGV, per germline. Trimming removed 1 base at V and 2 bases at J, with 8 bases between. CDR3 DNA sequence: TGTGCCAGCAGCTTAGTCGGCGGTAACACTGAAGCTTTCTTT. Its translation is CASSLVGGNTEAFF.

The chain joins TRBV4-1 to TRBJ1-2; maybe TRBD1 (5 bases). The CDR3 runs to 14 residues. Germline assignment: CDR1 MGHRA and CDR2 YSYEKL. Between the trimmed V and J ends, which lost 4 bases and 8 bases, there was a span of 17 bases. CDR3 sequence: CASSPTSGIGGYTF. The CDR3 DNA follows: TGCGCCAGCAGCCCCACCTCAGGGATCGGAGGCTACACCTTC.

This clone was detected only once. The sample holds other DNA sequences that translate to the same CDR3. The V gene is TRBV30, the J gene TRBJ1-5, with D uncertain. Per the germline V gene, CDR1 is GTSNPN and CDR2 is SVGIG (reference sequence). CDR3 length: 13 amino acids. V was clipped by 0 bases and J by 2 bases, with 5 bases between them. Written as DNA, the CDR3 is TGTGCCTGGAGTGTATCAGGCAATCAGCCCCAGCATTTT. Protein sequence: CAWSVSGNQPQHF.

V gene TRBV6-6 combines with J gene TRBJ2-6; 7 nucleotides align to TRBD1. The J segment lost 3 bases and the V segment lost 9 bases, leaving 8 bases of the junction unmatched. Germline CDR1 and CDR2: MNHNY and SVGAGI (reference sequence). There are 15 residues in the CDR3. CDR3 DNA: TGTGCCAGTCGGTCCGGGACAGATGGGGCCAACGTCCTGACTTTC. Translated: CASRSGTDGANVLTF.

The chain uses TRBV30 and TRBJ2-5; D may be TRBD2 (6 bases). This CDR3 has 12 residues. Germline lookup yields CDR1 GTSNPN and CDR2 SVGIG (reference sequence). Trimming took off 1 base at V and 5 bases at J, with 8 bases between the two ends. CDR3 in DNA: TGTGCCTGGAGTGGGGGAGGCGAGACCCAGTACTTC. This translates into CAWSGGGETQYF. Complete variable domain (other parts from reference TRBV30 and TRBJ2-5): SQTIHQWPATLVQPVGSPLSLECTVEGTSNPNLYWYRQAAGRGLQLLFYSVGIGQISSEVPQNLSASRPQDRQFILSSKKLLLSDSGFYLCAWSGGGETQYFGPGTRLLVL.

The chain couples TRBV7-3 to TRBJ1-6; weak D call: TRBD1 (6 bases). Trimming pared 0 bases from V and 9 bases from J, leaving 18 bases between. The CDR3 length is 17 residues. The germline CDR1 and CDR2 sequences are SGHTA and FQGTGA. CDR3 region: CASSLTGGGAVGSPLHF. DNA for the CDR3: TGTGCCAGCAGCTTAACAGGTGGGGGGGCCGTTGGTTCACCCCTCCACTTT.

This chain joins TRBV18 and TRBJ1-1; the D gene is possibly TRBD1 (5 bases). The CDR3 has 14 amino acids. The V end lost 2 bases, the J end lost 5 bases, and 12 bases lay between the germline ends. Per the germline V gene, CDR1 is KGHSH and CDR2 is LQKENI. The CDR3 coding sequence is TGTGCCAGCTCACCAGCGGGGCGCGAGACTGAAGCTTTCTTT. Translation gives CASSPAGRETEAFF. The entire variable domain, with the rest obtained from reference TRBV18 and TRBJ1-1, is as follows: NAGVMQNPRHLVRRRGQEARLRCSPMKGHSHVYWYRQLPEEGLKFMVYLQKENIIDESGMPKERFSAEFPKEGPSILRIQQVVRGDSAAYFCASSPAGRETEAFFGQGTRLTVV.

The rearrangement joins TRBV10-3 to TRBJ1-4, with a possible D match to TRBD1 (5 bases). Germline CDR1 reads ENHRY; CDR2 reads SYGVKD. The CDR3 is made up of 17 amino acids. V shed 4 bases and J shed 3 bases, with 18 bases lying between them. CDR3 nucleotide sequence: TGTGCCATCAGTGCGGGAGGGGAGATAGCTGCTAATGAAAAACTGTTTTTT. Translated: CAISAGGEIAANEKLFF.

The gene calls are TRBV28 and TRBJ1-2; 9 bases fit TRBD1. Trimming at V came to 5 bases and at J to 3 bases, leaving 7 bases not matched to a gene. CDR3 size: 15 residues. Germline CDR1 is MDHEN and CDR2 is SYDVKM. The CDR3 region has the DNA TGTGCCAGCAGTGTCAACAGGGGGCACTACTATGGCTACACCTTC. Its translation is CASSVNRGHYYGYTF.

This sequence joins TRBV4-1 and TRBJ1-5, with D possibly matching TRBD1 (5 bases). Trimming shortened V by 0 bases and J by 4 bases, and 10 bases separated the two germline ends. There are 15 residues in the CDR3. The germline V gene has CDR1 MGHRA and CDR2 YSYEKL. Written as DNA, the CDR3 is TGCGCCAGCAGCCAAGACTGGACAAGAAATCAGCCCCAGCATTTT. Encoded protein: CASSQDWTRNQPQHF.

The V and J genes are TRBV11-2 and TRBJ1-1; D remains ambiguous. The CDR3 has 13 amino acids. V lost 3 bases, J lost 4 bases, and 9 bases lay in between. The germline V gene encodes CDR1 SGHAT and CDR2 FQNNGV. The CDR3 spells CASSLGSGTEAFF. The DNA for the CDR3 is TGTGCCAGCAGCTTGGGTAGCGGCACTGAAGCTTTCTTT.